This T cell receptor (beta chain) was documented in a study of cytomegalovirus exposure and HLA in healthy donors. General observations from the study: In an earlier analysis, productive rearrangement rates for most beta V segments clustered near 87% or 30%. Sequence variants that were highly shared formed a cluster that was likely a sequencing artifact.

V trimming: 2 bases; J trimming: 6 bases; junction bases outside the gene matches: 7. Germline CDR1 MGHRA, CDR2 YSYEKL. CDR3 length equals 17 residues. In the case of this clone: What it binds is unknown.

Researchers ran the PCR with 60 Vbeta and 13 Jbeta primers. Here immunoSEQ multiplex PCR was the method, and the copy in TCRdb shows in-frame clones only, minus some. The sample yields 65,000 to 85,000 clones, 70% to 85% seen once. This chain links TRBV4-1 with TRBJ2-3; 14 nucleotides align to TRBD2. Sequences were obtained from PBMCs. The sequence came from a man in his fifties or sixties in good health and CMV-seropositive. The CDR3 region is CASSQQMTSGRADTQYF. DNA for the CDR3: TGCGCCAGCAGCCAACAGATGACTAGCGGGAGGGCGGATACGCAGTATTTT.